Reported below is one TCR beta chain. Repertoires were generated with immunoSEQ multiplex PCR, while TCRdb's copy carries only in-frame clones and drops some. Altogether 100,000 or so clones are present, 90% to 97% being singletons, with the ten largest covering about 0.38%. The CDR3 totals 18 residues. CDR1 is LGHNA, CDR2 YSLEER, per germline. V shed 5 bases, J shed 5 bases, and the junction held 11 bases outside the gene matches. The data were taken from a study of technical replicates of blood from a few donors. This sequence originates from a human donor in good health. The rearrangement links TRBV4-3 to TRBJ2-2; 13 nucleotides agree with TRBD2. Sequenced input: T cells isolated from PBMCs. The CDR3, as DNA: TGCGCCAGCAGCTCCCGTGGACTAGCGGGAGTCGGAACCGGGGAGCTGTTTTTT. This gives the protein CASSSRGLAGVGTGELFF.